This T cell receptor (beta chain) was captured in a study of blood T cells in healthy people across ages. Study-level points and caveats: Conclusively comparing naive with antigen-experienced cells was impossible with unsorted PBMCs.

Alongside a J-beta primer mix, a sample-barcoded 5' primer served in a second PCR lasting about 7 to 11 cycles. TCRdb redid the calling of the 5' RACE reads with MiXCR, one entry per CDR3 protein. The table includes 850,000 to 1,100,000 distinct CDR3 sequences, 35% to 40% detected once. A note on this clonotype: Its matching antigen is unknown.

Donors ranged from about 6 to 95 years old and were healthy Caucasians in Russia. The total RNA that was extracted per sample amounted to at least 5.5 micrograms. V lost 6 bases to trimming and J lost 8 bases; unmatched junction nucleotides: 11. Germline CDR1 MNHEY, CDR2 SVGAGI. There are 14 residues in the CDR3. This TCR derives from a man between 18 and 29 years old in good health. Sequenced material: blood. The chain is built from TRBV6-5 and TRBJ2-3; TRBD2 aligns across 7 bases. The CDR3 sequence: CASSEGTTVGTQYF. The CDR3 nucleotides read TGTGCCAGCAGCGAAGGGACTACTGTAGGTACGCAGTATTTT.